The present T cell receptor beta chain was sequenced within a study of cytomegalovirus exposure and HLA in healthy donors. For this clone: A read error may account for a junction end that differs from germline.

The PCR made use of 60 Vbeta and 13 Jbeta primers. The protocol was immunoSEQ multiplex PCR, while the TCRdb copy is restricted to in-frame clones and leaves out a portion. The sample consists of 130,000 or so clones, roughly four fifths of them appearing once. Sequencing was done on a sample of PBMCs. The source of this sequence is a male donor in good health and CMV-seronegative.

CDR3 DNA: TGTGCCATCAGTTTTGGGGCCGCTGAGGCTTTCTTT. Translation: CAISFGAAEAFF. The genes are TRBV10-3 and TRBJ1-1; tentatively, D is TRBD1 (5 bases). Per germline, CDR1 ENHRY and CDR2 SYGVKD. The CDR3 sequence is 12 residues long.